Sequencing of this T cell receptor (beta chain) was carried out in a study of low-dose radiotherapy and immunotherapy resistance in tumors (dated 2022 in TCRdb). As for the study more broadly: Cohort 1 received 0.5 Gy per fraction every 2 weeks, with a prescribed total PTV dose of 6.5 Gy. Nivolumab and ipilimumab were both given intravenously, with nivolumab at a 240 mg flat dose every two weeks and ipilimumab at 1 mg/kg every six weeks. Cohort 2 received 1 Gy per fraction every two weeks, with a total of 13 Gy over 26 weeks. Cyclophosphamide 200 mg/m2 was given intravenously every two weeks, one day before each radiation and immunotherapy administration. The translational analysis covered eight patients: three from the first dose cohort and the first five from the second dose cohort. Randomization of trial participants into treatment groups was not performed. Starting on cycle 1 day 1, patients took 300 mg of aspirin by mouth once a day for four cycles.

The reads were generated on an Illumina HiSeq 2500. First-strand cDNA was synthesized using Superscript III and a set of TRAV- and TRBV-specific primers, so that both TCRalpha and TCRbeta chains were covered. A roughly 19-cycle PCR with Phusion amplified the TCRs, pairing a constant-region primer with the adapter that was attached to the V primers. Isolated mRNA was amplified with the MessageAmp II aRNA Amplification Kit, using a roughly 15-hour in vitro transcription at 37°C. The Dynabeads mRNA DIRECT Purification Kit was used to isolate the mRNA for TCR sequencing. A second approximately 25-cycle Phusion PCR added indexed Illumina adapters, and products were purified with AMPure XP beads. The authors' analysis ran thus. Custom Perl scripts pooled TCR sequences encoding the same protein, removed out-of-frame sequences and computed each clonotype's abundance. Any TCR sequence backed by just one read was left out of the analysis. The metrics used to describe the repertoires included Shannon entropy, Gini index, clonality, richness, and the frequency of TCRs shared between repertoires. In-frame beta chains were kept once TCRdb had trimmed the public reads at Q25 with fastp and called clones with MiXCR. Records with the same CDR3 protein are collapsed into one entry carrying the most frequent genes and DNA. TCRdb, rather than the study authors, made the V and J calls. The sample has around 80,000 distinct CDR3 sequences on record, 17% of them singletons. The ten largest clones add up to roughly 1.5% of the sample.

This specimen's time point label, interpreted: after trial treatment. The sample's treatment or condition label, decoded: LDRT plus nivolumab, ipilimumab, low-dose cyclophosphamide and aspirin (RACIN trial). The donors took part in RACIN, a single-arm, phase I, dose-escalation trial that combined nivolumab, ipilimumab, aspirin, low-dose cyclophosphamide and low-dose radiotherapy. Eligible patients had advanced, TIL-negative solid tumors. This clonotype came up many times. Its target antigen remains unknown. No base quality values were provided; no much bigger clone lies one nucleotide off. This sequence was found in a male donor with prostate cancer. Sequences were derived from PBMCs, sampled after low-dose radiotherapy plus immunotherapy.

The DNA is as follows: TGTGCCAGCAGTCCGATTGGGGAAGTGAAGGACGAGCAGTACTTC. This gives the protein CASSPIGEVKDEQYF. The V and J segments used are TRBV6-5 and TRBJ2-7, with the D gene not clear enough to name. According to the germline V gene, CDR1 reads MNHEY and CDR2 reads SVGAGI. Cut back by 5 bases and 5 bases, the V and J ends lie 19 bases apart. Spanning cysteine to phenylalanine, the CDR3 consists of 15 amino acids. Solely the CDR3 DNA is kept, with 45 bases framed from the first base.